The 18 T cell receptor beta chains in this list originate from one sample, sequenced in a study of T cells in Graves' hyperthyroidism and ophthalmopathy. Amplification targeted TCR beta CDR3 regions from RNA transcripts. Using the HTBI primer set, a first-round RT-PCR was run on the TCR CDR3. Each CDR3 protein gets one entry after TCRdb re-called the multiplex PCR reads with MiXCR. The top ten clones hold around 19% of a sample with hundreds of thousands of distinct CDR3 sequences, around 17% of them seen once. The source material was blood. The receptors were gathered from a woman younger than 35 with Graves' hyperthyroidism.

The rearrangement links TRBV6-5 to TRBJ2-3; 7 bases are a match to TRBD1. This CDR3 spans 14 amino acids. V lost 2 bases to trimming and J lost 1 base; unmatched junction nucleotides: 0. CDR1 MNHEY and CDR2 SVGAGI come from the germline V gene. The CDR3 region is CASSYRGRTDTQYF. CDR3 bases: TGTGCCAGCAGTTACAGGGGGCGCACAGATACGCAGTATTTT.

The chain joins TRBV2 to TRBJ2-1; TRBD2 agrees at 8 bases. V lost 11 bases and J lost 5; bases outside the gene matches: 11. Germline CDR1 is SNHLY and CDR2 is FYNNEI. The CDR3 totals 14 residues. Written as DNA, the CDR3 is TGTGCCTCCGATAGCGGGAATCCAAACAATGAGCAGTTCTTC. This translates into CASDSGNPNNEQFF.

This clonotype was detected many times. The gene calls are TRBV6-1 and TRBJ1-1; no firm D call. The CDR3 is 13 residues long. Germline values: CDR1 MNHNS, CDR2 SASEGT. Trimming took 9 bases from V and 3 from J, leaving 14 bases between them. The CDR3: CASISAYDTEAFF. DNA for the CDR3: TGTGCCAGTATATCGGCATACGACACTGAAGCTTTCTTT.

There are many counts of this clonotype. Here the CDR3 DNA reads TGTGCCAGCAGCCTACAGGGGCTTAACACCGGGGAGCTGTTTTTT. Translating gives CASSLQGLNTGELFF. The chain recombines TRBV11-2 with TRBJ2-2, with 7 nucleotides matching TRBD1. CDR3 size: 15 residues. With 5 bases clipped from V and 2 bases from J, the junction kept 5 bases outside the gene matches. In germline, CDR1 is SGHAT, CDR2 FQNNGV.

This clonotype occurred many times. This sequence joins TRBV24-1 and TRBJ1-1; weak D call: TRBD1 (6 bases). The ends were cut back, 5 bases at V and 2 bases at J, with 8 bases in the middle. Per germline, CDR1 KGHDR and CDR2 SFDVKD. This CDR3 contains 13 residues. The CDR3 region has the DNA TGTGCCACCAGTGGGACAGTTAACACTGAAGCTTTCTTT. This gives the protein CATSGTVNTEAFF.

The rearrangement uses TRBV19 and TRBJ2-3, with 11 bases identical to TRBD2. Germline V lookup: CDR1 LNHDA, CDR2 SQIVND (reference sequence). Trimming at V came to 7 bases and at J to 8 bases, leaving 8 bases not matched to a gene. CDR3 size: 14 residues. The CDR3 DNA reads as TGTGCCAGTACGACTAGCGGGACATCGGGTACGCAGTATTTT. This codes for CASTTSGTSGTQYF.

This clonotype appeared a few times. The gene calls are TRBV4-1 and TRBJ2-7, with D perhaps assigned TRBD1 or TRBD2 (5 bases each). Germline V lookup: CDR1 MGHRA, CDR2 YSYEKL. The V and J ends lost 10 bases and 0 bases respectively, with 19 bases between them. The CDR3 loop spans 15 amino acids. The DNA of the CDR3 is TGCGCCACCCGAAAGAGGGTTCAGGGCTCCTACGAGCAGTACTTC. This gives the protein CATRKRVQGSYEQYF.

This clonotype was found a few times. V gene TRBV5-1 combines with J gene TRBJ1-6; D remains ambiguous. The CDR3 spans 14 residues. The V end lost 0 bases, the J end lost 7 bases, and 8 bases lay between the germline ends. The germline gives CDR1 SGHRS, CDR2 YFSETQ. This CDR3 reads CASSLDPRNSPLHF. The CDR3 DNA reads TGCGCCAGCAGCTTGGATCCCAGAAATTCACCCCTCCACTTT.

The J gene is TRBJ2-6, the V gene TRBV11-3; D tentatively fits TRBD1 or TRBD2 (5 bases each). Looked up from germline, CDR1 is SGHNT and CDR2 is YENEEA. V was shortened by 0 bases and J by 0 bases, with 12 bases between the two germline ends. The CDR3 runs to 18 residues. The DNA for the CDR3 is TGTGCCAGCAGCTTAGAGAGGGGCATGGTCTCTGGGGCCAACGTCCTGACTTTC. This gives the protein CASSLERGMVSGANVLTF.

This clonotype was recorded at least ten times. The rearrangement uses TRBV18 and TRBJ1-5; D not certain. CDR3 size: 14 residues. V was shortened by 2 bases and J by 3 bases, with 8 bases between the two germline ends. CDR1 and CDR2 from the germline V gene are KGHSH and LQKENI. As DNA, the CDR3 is TGTGCCAGCTCACCAGTCGGGTACAATCAGCCCCAGCATTTT. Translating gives CASSPVGYNQPQHF.

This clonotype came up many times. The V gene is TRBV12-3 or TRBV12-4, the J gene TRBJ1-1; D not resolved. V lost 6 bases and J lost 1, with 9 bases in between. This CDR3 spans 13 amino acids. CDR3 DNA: TGTGCCAGCAGCCCGAAGGAGAACACTGAAGCTTTCTTT. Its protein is CASSPKENTEAFF.

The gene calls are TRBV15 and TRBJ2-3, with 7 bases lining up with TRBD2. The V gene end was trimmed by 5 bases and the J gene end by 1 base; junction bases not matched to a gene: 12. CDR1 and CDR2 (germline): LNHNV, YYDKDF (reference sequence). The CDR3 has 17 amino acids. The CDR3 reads CATSRDVLRGGTDTQYF. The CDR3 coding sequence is TGTGCCACCAGCCGTGACGTTCTCCGGGGGGGCACAGATACGCAGTATTTT.

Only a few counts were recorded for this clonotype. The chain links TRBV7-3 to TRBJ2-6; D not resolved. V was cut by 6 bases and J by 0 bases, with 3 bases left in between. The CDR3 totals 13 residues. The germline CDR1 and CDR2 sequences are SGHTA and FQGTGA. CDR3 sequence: CASRPSGANVLTF. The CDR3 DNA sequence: TGTGCCAGCAGACCCTCTGGGGCCAACGTCCTGACTTTC.

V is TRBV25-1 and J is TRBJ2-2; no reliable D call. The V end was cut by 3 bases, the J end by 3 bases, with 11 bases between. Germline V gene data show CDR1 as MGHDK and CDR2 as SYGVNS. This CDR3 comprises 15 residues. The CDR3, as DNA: TGTGCCAGCAGTGATAGTGGAACCTACACCGGGGAGCTGTTTTTT. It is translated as CASSDSGTYTGELFF.

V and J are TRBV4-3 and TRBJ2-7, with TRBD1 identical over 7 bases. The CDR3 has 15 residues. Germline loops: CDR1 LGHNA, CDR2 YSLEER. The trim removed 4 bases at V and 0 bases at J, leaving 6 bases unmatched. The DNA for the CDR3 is TGCGCCAGCAGCCCGGACAGGACAAGCTCCTACGAGCAGTACTTC. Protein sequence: CASSPDRTSSYEQYF.

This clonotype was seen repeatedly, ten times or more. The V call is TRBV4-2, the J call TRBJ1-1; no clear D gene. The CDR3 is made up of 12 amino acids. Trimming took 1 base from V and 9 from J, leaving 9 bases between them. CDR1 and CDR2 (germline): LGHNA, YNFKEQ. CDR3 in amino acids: CASSQGRLKAFF. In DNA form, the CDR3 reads TGTGCCAGCAGCCAAGGACGGTTAAAAGCTTTCTTT.

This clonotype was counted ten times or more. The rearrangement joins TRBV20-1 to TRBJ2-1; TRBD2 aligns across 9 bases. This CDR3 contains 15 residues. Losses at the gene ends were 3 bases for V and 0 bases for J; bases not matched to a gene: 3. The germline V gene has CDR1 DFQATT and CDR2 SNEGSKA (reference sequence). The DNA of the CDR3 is TGCAGTGCTAGGCTAGCGGGACTCTCCTACAATGAGCAGTTCTTC. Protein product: CSARLAGLSYNEQFF.

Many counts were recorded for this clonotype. The CDR3 coding sequence is TGCAGTGCCCTGGACCTAGCGGGAGGGATCTACGAGCAGTACTTC. Protein: CSALDLAGGIYEQYF. The chain carries TRBV20-1 and TRBJ2-7; 12 bases are shared with TRBD2. The CDR3 spans 15 residues. V was clipped by 6 bases and J by 3 bases; unmatched bases: 9. Germline V gene sequence: CDR1 DFQATT, CDR2 SNEGSKA (reference sequence).